This T cell receptor (beta chain) appears in the sequencing data of a study of T-cell reconstitution after alpha-beta-depleted transplantation in children. This clonotype has ten or more counts. Unique molecular identifiers were incorporated into the prepared TCRbeta library. TCRdb re-called the PCR reads through MiXCR, storing one row per CDR3 protein. The sample includes about 240,000 distinct CDR3 sequences, roughly 24% of them seen just once. The receptor was isolated from a girl between 2 and 10 years old with Fanconi anemia, due to receive a stem cell transplant. The sequencing used PBMCs, collected before TCRalphabeta/CD19-depleted stem cell transplant.

This CDR3 is CASSHMTGRSPLHF. CDR3 nucleotides: TGTGCCAGCAGCCATATGACAGGGCGGTCACCCCTCCACTTT. This chain joins TRBV7-8 and TRBJ1-6, with 7 bases identical to TRBD1. Looked up from germline, CDR1 is SGHVS and CDR2 is FQNEAQ. The CDR3 loop spans 14 amino acids. V shed 5 bases and J 10 bases; nucleotides not matched to a gene: 8.